Below are 16 T cell receptor beta chains sequenced from a single sample in a study of shared clonotypes between healthy human individuals. Generated by immunoSEQ multiplex PCR, the TCRdb table keeps only in-frame clones and is missing some. The sample has approximately 620,000 clones, about 96% seen once. Sequenced material: naive CD4+ T cells sorted from blood. Subset indicated: CD45RA+ positively selected. These receptors all stem from a young woman in good health.

The V gene is TRBV28, the J gene TRBJ1-1, with 8 bases aligning to TRBD1. There are 18 residues in the CDR3. V shed 6 bases, J shed 2 bases, and the junction held 17 bases outside the gene matches. Germline V lookup: CDR1 MDHEN, CDR2 SYDVKM. Here the CDR3 DNA reads TGTGCCAGCAGGCACGACAGGGGAAGTATACGGTCCAACACTGAAGCTTTCTTT. It is translated as CASRHDRGSIRSNTEAFF.

The chain couples TRBV28 to TRBJ1-2; D ambiguous. V lost 5 bases and J 3 bases, leaving 13 bases between the germline ends. Germline-derived CDR1 and CDR2 are MDHEN and SYDVKM. The CDR3 is 14 residues long. The CDR3 DNA reads TGTGCCAGCAGTCACGTCAGTGGAGACTATGGCTACACCTTC. Translating it yields CASSHVSGDYGYTF.

The chain is built from TRBV6-4 and TRBJ2-1; D is tentatively TRBD1 or TRBD2 (7 bases each). V lost 5 bases and J 4 bases, leaving 21 bases between the germline ends. This CDR3 is 17 amino acids long. In germline, CDR1 is MRHNA, CDR2 SNTAGT. This chain's CDR3 is CASSHTSAAGQYNEQFF. The CDR3 DNA reads TGTGCCAGCAGTCACACATCAGCAGCGGGACAGTACAATGAGCAGTTCTTC.

The chain couples TRBV18 to TRBJ2-7; 13 bases fit TRBD2. V lost 3 bases, J lost 0 bases, and 5 bases stayed unmatched. Germline loops: CDR1 KGHSH, CDR2 LQKENI. The CDR3 runs to 17 residues. CDR3 nucleotide sequence: TGTGCCAGCTCACCGGGGACTAGCGGGACCGTCTCCTACGAGCAGTACTTC. Its protein is CASSPGTSGTVSYEQYF.

The J gene is TRBJ2-2, the V gene TRBV5-1, with TRBD1 as a possible D gene (7 bases). V gave up 0 bases and J gave up 3 bases, with 9 bases separating them. In germline, CDR1 is SGHRS, CDR2 YFSETQ. CDR3 length: 15 amino acids. The CDR3 loop reads CASSLARGDTGELFF. The CDR3 DNA follows: TGCGCCAGCAGCTTGGCCAGGGGGGACACCGGGGAGCTGTTTTTT.

The V and J genes are TRBV19 and TRBJ2-2; the D gene could be TRBD1 or TRBD2 (5 bases each). The CDR3 sequence is 14 residues long. V was cut by 5 bases and J by 5 bases, with 12 bases left in between. The germline V gene encodes CDR1 LNHDA and CDR2 SQIVND (reference sequence). CDR3 in amino acids: CASSWDLRTGELFF. CDR3 nucleotides: TGTGCCAGTAGTTGGGACCTGCGGACCGGGGAGCTGTTTTTT.

The chain links TRBV5-1 to TRBJ2-5; D unresolved. The J call is doubtful: the DNA matches TRBJ2-7 better. The CDR3 loop spans 15 amino acids. CDR1 SGHRS and CDR2 YFSETQ come from the germline V gene. The CDR3 is CASSIDSLSSYEQYF. The CDR3 DNA reads as TGCGCCAGCAGCATCGACTCCCTGAGCTCCTACGAGCAGTACTTC.

V is TRBV28 and J is TRBJ1-4; 7 nucleotides line up with TRBD1. The CDR3 covers 14 residues. The germline gives CDR1 MDHEN, CDR2 SYDVKM. V lost 10 bases to trimming and J lost 7 bases; unmatched junction nucleotides: 12. This CDR3 reads CATHGRGRIEKLFF. The CDR3 DNA is TGTGCCACGCACGGAAGGGGGCGAATTGAAAAACTGTTTTTT.

J is TRBJ2-3 and V is TRBV5-1; D might be TRBD1 (6 bases). The CDR3 is 16 amino acids. The V gene's germline CDR1 is SGHRS and CDR2 YFSETQ. Trimming shortened V by 0 bases and J by 2 bases, and 13 bases separated the two germline ends. CDR3 loop: CASSLVRQGFTDTQYF. The CDR3, as DNA: TGCGCCAGCAGCTTGGTTCGGCAGGGGTTCACAGATACGCAGTATTTT.

This chain links TRBV6-6 with TRBJ1-5; TRBD1 might be the D (5 bases). CDR1 is MNHNY, CDR2 SVGAGI, per germline (reference sequence). The length of the CDR3 is 12 residues. V was trimmed by 8 bases and J by 6 bases, leaving 11 bases between them. The chain's CDR3 is CASRSGGQPQHF. The CDR3 bases are TGTGCCAGCCGATCCGGGGGTCAGCCCCAGCATTTT.

This sequence joins TRBV14 and TRBJ1-3; TRBD1 is a possible D gene (6 bases). CDR1 is SGHDN and CDR2 is FVKESK in the germline V gene. The CDR3 has 15 amino acids. The V and J ends lost 5 bases and 4 bases respectively, with 15 bases between them. The CDR3 DNA reads TGTGCCAGCAGCTCAAACTCAGGGGCAGGAAACACCATATATTTT. This codes for CASSSNSGAGNTIYF.

The chain is built from TRBV19 and TRBJ2-5; 13 positions agree with TRBD2. In germline, CDR1 is LNHDA, CDR2 SQIVND (reference sequence). The CDR3 runs 15 residues. Trimming at V came to 5 bases and at J to 4 bases, leaving 4 bases not matched to a gene. The CDR3 DNA reads as TGTGCCAGTAGTCCGGGACTAGCGGGATCAGAGACCCAGTACTTC. Translating it yields CASSPGLAGSETQYF.

The chain combines TRBV5-5 with TRBJ2-1; D may match TRBD1 or TRBD2 (5 bases each). Per the germline V gene, CDR1 is SGHKS and CDR2 is YYEKEE (reference sequence). V lost 0 bases, J lost 3 bases, and 10 bases lay in between. This CDR3 comprises 15 residues. This CDR3 reads CASSLGWDDYNEQFF. The CDR3 DNA reads as TGTGCCAGCAGCTTGGGGTGGGACGACTACAATGAGCAGTTCTTC.

The V gene is TRBV5-1, the J gene TRBJ2-7; 7 bases fit TRBD2. This CDR3 spans 15 amino acids. Germline-derived CDR1 and CDR2 are SGHRS and YFSETQ. After removal of 5 bases from V and 4 bases from J, the junction contained 12 bases not matched to a gene. The CDR3 nucleotides are TGCGCCAGCAGGATACGCGGGGGATCCCATTACGAGCAGTACTTC. As protein: CASRIRGGSHYEQYF.

V is TRBV5-1 and J is TRBJ2-5, with D uncertain. The V and J ends lost 2 bases and 0 bases respectively, with 5 bases between them. The CDR3 runs to 13 residues. Germline CDR1 reads SGHRS; CDR2 reads YFSETQ. The CDR3 sequence: CASSFDNQETQYF. The CDR3 coding sequence is TGCGCCAGCAGCTTTGACAACCAAGAGACCCAGTACTTC.

The chain joins TRBV7-2 to TRBJ2-7; D assignment may be TRBD1 or TRBD2 (5 bases each). V was pared by 5 bases and J by 2 bases, with 13 bases between. Germline V gene lookup returns CDR1 SGHTA and CDR2 FQGNSA. The CDR3 extends over 14 amino acids. CDR3 sequence reads: CASSPLVGAYEQYF. In nucleotides, the CDR3 is TGTGCCAGCAGCCCTCTCGTGGGGGCCTACGAGCAGTACTTC.